This TCR beta chain was found in a study of blood T cell repertoires in COVID-19. In the original processing: Estimation of nucleated cell counts was performed using reference gene primer amplification. Assay used: immunoSEQ multiplex PCR; TCRdb lists only in-frame clones, some missing. V and J calls and clone size are those listed in that table; D and trimming were worked out from the DNA. Of about 350,000 clones in the sample, around nine tenths were seen once. V was shortened by 0 bases and J by 0 bases, with 9 bases between the two germline ends. The CDR3 consists of 16 residues. Germline CDR1 MNHEY, CDR2 SVGEGT.

This clonotype was sampled from a woman in her sixties with COVID-19, enrolled during active disease. The sample was peripheral blood. The chain links TRBV6-2 or TRBV6-3 to TRBJ1-5, with D unresolved. The CDR3 nucleotides read TGTGCCAGCAGTTACTCCCGACTTAGTAGCAATCAGCCCCAGCATTTT. This gives the protein CASSYSRLSSNQPQHF.